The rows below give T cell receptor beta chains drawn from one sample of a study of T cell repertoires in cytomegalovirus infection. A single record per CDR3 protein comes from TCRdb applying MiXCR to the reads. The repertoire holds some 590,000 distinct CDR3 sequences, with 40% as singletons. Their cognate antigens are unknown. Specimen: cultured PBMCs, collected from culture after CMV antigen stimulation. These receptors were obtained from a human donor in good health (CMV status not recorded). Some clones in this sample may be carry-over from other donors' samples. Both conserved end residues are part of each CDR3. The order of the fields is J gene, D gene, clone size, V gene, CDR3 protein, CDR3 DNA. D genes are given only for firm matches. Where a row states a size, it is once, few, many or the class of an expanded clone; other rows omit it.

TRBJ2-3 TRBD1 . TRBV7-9 CASSSADRATSTDTQYF TGTGCCAGCAGCTCCGCAGACAGGGCAACTAGCACAGATACGCAGTATTTT
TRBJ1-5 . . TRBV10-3 CAISESGWTANQPQHF TGTGCCATCAGTGAGTCTGGGTGGACTGCAAATCAGCCCCAGCATTTT
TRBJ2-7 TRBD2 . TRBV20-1 CSAREGTSGKGEQYF TGCAGTGCTAGAGAGGGGACTAGCGGAAAGGGCGAGCAGTACTTC
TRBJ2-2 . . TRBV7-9 CASSPRPNTGELFF TGTGCCAGCAGCCCGCGACCTAACACCGGGGAGCTGTTTTTT
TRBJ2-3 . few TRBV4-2 CASSQGVASTDTQYF TGTGCCAGCAGCCAAGGCGTAGCTAGCACAGATACGCAGTATTTT
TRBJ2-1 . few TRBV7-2 CASSLAHGSYNEQFF TGTGCCAGCAGCTTAGCCCATGGGTCCTACAATGAGCAGTTCTTC
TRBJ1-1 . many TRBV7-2 CASSFKRGWIGNTEAFF TGTGCCAGCAGCTTCAAAAGGGGTTGGATCGGTAACACTGAAGCTTTCTTT
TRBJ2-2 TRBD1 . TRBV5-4 CASSVDRPGELFF TGTGCCAGCAGCGTGGACAGGCCCGGGGAGCTGTTTTTT
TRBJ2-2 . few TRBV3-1 CASSQGDGELFF TGTGCCAGCAGCCAAGGGGACGGGGAGCTGTTTTTT
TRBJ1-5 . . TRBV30 CAWSGGRSNQPQHF TGTGCCTGGAGTGGGGGACGAAGCAATCAGCCCCAGCATTTT
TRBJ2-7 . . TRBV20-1 CSAADGRGTYEQYF TGCAGTGCTGCTGACGGGAGAGGAACCTACGAGCAGTACTTC
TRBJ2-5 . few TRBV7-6 CASSSPTWTQYF TGTGCCAGCAGCTCCCCCACGTGGACCCAGTACTTC
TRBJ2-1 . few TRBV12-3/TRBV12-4 CASSLGQGLNEQFF TGTGCCAGCAGTTTAGGGCAGGGCCTCAATGAGCAGTTCTTC
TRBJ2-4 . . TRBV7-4 CASSYKTGELAKNIQYF TGTGCCAGCAGCTACAAGACAGGAGAACTAGCCAAAAACATTCAGTACTTC
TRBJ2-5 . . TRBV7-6 CASSLAAGIGKETQYF TGTGCCAGCAGCTTAGCAGCAGGGATTGGGAAAGAGACCCAGTACTTC
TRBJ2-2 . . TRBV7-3 CALPFYLSNTGELFF TGTGCCTTACCGTTTTACCTTTCGAACACCGGGGAGCTGTTTTTT
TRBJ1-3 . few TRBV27 CASSPRQVGNTIYF TGTGCCAGCAGTCCCCGACAGGTTGGAAACACCATATATTTT
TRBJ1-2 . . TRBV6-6 CASRVQAGWGYTF TGTGCCAGCAGAGTACAGGCTGGATGGGGCTACACCTTC
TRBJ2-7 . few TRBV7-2 CASSQEGVTGSYEQYF TGTGCCAGCAGCCAAGAGGGGGTCACAGGGTCCTACGAGCAGTACTTC
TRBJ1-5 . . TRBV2 CASSEATNAYQPQHF TGTGCCAGCAGTGAAGCGACAAACGCCTATCAGCCCCAGCATTTT
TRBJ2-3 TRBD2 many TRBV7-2 CASSRTSASDTQYF TGTGCCAGCAGCCGGACTAGCGCCTCGGATACGCAGTATTTT
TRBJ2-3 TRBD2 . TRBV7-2 CASSSPLLAGGNTDTQYF TGTGCCAGCAGCTCCCCCTTGCTAGCGGGGGGGAACACAGATACGCAGTATTTT
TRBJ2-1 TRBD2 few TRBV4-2 CASSRDIGSGAYNEQFF TGTGCCAGCAGCCGGGATATCGGGAGCGGGGCTTACAATGAGCAGTTCTTC
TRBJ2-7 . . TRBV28 CASISSSYEQYF TGTGCCAGCATTAGTAGCTCCTACGAGCAGTACTTC
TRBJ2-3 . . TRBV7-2 CASSLSAPRDTQYF TGTGCCAGCAGCTTAAGTGCTCCAAGGGATACGCAGTATTTT
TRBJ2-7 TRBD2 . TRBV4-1 CASSRGGWYEQYF TGCGCCAGCAGCCGCGGGGGGTGGTACGAGCAGTACTTC
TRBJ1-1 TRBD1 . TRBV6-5 CASSYADRSTEAFF TGTGCCAGCAGTTACGCGGACAGGTCAACTGAAGCTTTCTTT
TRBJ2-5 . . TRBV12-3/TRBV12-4 CASSGEGSSETQYF TGTGCCAGCAGTGGAGAGGGCAGTTCAGAGACCCAGTACTTC
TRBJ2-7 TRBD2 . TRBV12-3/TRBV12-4 CASSPSSGGASEQYF TGTGCCAGCAGCCCCTCCTCGGGGGGGGCCTCCGAGCAGTACTTC
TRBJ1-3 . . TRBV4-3 CASSQDYGNRQDTIYF TGCGCCAGCAGCCAAGATTACGGGAACAGGCAAGACACCATATATTTT
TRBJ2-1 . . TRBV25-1 CASSEGGPEQFF TGTGCCAGCAGTGAAGGCGGCCCTGAGCAGTTCTTC
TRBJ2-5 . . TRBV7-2 CASSSGSGETQYF TGTGCCAGCTCCTCGGGTTCCGGAGAGACCCAGTACTTC
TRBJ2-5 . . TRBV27 CASSLWGRGETQYF TGTGCCAGCAGTTTATGGGGGCGCGGGGAGACCCAGTACTTC
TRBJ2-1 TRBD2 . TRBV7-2 CASTKRTSGRSYNEQFF TGTGCCAGCACCAAGAGGACTAGCGGTCGCTCCTACAATGAGCAGTTCTTC
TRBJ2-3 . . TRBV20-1 CSAALSSDTQYF TGCAGTGCTGCATTGTCGTCGGATACGCAGTATTTT
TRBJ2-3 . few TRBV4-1 CASSQERILITDTQYF TGCGCCAGCAGCCAAGAAAGGATACTCATCACAGATACGCAGTATTTT
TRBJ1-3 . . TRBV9 CASSVRGTGNTIYF TGTGCCAGCAGCGTCAGAGGGACTGGAAACACCATATATTTT
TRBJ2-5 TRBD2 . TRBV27 CASKPAGGRTQYF TGTGCCAGCAAACCAGCGGGGGGGCGGACCCAGTACTTC
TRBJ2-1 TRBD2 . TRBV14 CASRRQGAGGSYNEQFF TGTGCCAGCAGGCGCCAGGGAGCGGGAGGGTCCTACAATGAGCAGTTCTTC
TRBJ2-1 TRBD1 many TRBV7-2 CASSVQGIYNEQFF TGTGCCAGCAGCGTACAGGGGATCTACAATGAGCAGTTCTTC
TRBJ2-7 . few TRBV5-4 CASSAMAGGAYEQYF TGTGCCAGCAGCGCGATGGCTGGGGGAGCCTACGAGCAGTACTTC
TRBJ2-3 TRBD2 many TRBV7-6 CASSSNPGLEWADTQYF TGTGCCAGCAGCTCAAATCCGGGACTAGAGTGGGCAGATACGCAGTATTTT
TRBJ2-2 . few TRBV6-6 CASSYRGNTGELFF TGTGCCAGCAGTTACCGGGGGAACACCGGGGAGCTGTTTTTT
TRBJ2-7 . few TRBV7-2 CASSLVDTRYEQYF TGTGCCAGCAGCTTGGTCGACACGAGATACGAGCAGTACTTC
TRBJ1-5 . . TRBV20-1 CSAPDGISNQPQHF TGCAGTGCTCCGGACGGGATTAGCAATCAGCCCCAGCATTTT
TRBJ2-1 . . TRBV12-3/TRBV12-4 CASSLSVLEGEQFF TGTGCCAGCAGTTTATCGGTCCTCGAGGGTGAGCAGTTCTTC
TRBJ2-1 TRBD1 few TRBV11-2 CASSLNRGSGDNEQFF TGTGCCAGCAGCTTAAACAGGGGCTCTGGGGACAATGAGCAGTTCTTC
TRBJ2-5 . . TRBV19 CASSTNGGETQYF TGTGCCAGTAGTACCAATGGCGGAGAGACCCAGTACTTC
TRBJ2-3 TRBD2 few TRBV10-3 CAISGTRGDTQYF TGTGCCATCAGCGGGACTAGGGGAGATACGCAGTATTTT
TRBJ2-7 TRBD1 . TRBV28 CASSLLGTGSEQYF TGTGCCAGCAGTTTATTGGGGACAGGTAGCGAGCAGTACTTC
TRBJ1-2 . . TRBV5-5 CASSFTGLLRGYTF TGTGCCAGCAGCTTCACAGGTCTGCTAAGAGGCTACACCTTC
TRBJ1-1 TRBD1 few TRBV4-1 CASSPRQGENTEAFF TGCGCCAGCAGCCCCCGACAGGGGGAGAACACTGAAGCTTTCTTT
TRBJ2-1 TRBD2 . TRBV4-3 CASSQDRTGGPDNEQFF TGCGCCAGCAGCCAAGATCGAACGGGAGGGCCCGACAATGAGCAGTTCTTC
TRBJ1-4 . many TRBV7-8 CASSLSAGSNEKLFF TGTGCCAGCAGCTTATCGGCAGGGTCCAATGAAAAACTGTTTTTT
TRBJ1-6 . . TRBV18 CASSPEPNSPLHF TGTGCCAGCTCACCAGAACCGAATTCACCCCTCCACTTT
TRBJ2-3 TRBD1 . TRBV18 CASLRGTGRDTQYF TGTGCCAGCCTCCGGGGGACAGGACGGGATACGCAGTATTTT
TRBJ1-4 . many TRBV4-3 CASSRDLGGNEKLFF TGCGCCAGCAGCCGCGATCTTGGGGGTAATGAAAAACTGTTTTTT